Listed below are T cell receptor beta chains from one sample, sequenced in a study of cytomegalovirus exposure and HLA in healthy donors. Using immunoSEQ multiplex PCR, the repertoire was profiled, and TCRdb retains in-frame clones only, with some absent. The sample includes fewer than 250,000 clones, around 80% of them seen just once. Sample: PBMCs. These receptors were obtained from a male donor in good health and CMV-seronegative. Each CDR3 is given with its conserved first and last residue. Fields, in order: J gene, D gene, clone size, V gene, CDR3 length, CDR3 DNA, CDR3 protein. D genes are given only for firm matches. Size is omitted from some rows. Given values are once, few, many or a class for expanded clones.

j_gene: TRBJ2-1; d_gene: NA; abundance: NA; v_gene: TRBV6-5; len: 14; CDR3nt: TGTGCCAGCACCGTACGGGGCTCCTACAATGAGCAGTTCTTC; CDR3aa: CASTVRGSYNEQFF
j_gene: TRBJ2-5; d_gene: NA; abundance: NA; v_gene: TRBV4-1; len: 15; CDR3nt: TGCGCCAGCCGAGGGGTAGGGGGGGCAAAAGAGACCCAGTACTTC; CDR3aa: CASRGVGGAKETQYF
j_gene: TRBJ2-1; d_gene: TRBD2; abundance: NA; v_gene: TRBV18; len: 16; CDR3nt: TGTGCCAGCTCACCACAAGGGCTAGCGGGAGGTGGTGAGCAGTTCTTC; CDR3aa: CASSPQGLAGGGEQFF
j_gene: TRBJ2-7; d_gene: NA; abundance: NA; v_gene: TRBV6-6; len: 16; CDR3nt: TGTGCCAGCAGTTACCCCCGGGCGGGAAGGACCTACGAGCAGTACTTC; CDR3aa: CASSYPRAGRTYEQYF
j_gene: TRBJ2-1; d_gene: NA; abundance: NA; v_gene: TRBV7-3; len: 16; CDR3nt: TGTGCCAGCAGCTTATCCAGCGGGCCCTCCTACAATGAGCAGTTCTTC; CDR3aa: CASSLSSGPSYNEQFF
j_gene: TRBJ2-7; d_gene: TRBD2; abundance: NA; v_gene: TRBV5-1; len: 13; CDR3nt: TGCGCCAGGGGGACTAGTATCCCCTACGAGCAGTACTTC; CDR3aa: CARGTSIPYEQYF
j_gene: TRBJ1-1; d_gene: TRBD1; abundance: few; v_gene: TRBV29-1; len: 14; CDR3nt: TGCAGCGTGGGACAGGGCCCCATGAACACTGAAGCTTTCTTT; CDR3aa: CSVGQGPMNTEAFF
j_gene: TRBJ1-1; d_gene: TRBD1; abundance: NA; v_gene: TRBV13; len: 18; CDR3nt: TGTGCCAGCAGCCTCCGGTTCCGGGACAGGGGGATGAACACTGAAGCTTTCTTT; CDR3aa: CASSLRFRDRGMNTEAFF
j_gene: TRBJ1-2; d_gene: NA; abundance: few; v_gene: TRBV30; len: 14; CDR3nt: TGTGCCTGGAGTGTACGGGGGCGGGGGTATGGCTACACCTTC; CDR3aa: CAWSVRGRGYGYTF
j_gene: TRBJ2-2; d_gene: TRBD2; abundance: NA; v_gene: TRBV6-4; len: 16; CDR3nt: TGTGCCAGCAGCAGACTAGCGGGAGCGAACACCGGGGAGCTGTTTTTT; CDR3aa: CASSRLAGANTGELFF
j_gene: TRBJ1-2; d_gene: TRBD1; abundance: once; v_gene: TRBV28; len: 15; CDR3nt: TGTGCCAGCAGTAGCAGCTCAGGGGGCGGCTATGGCTACACCTTC; CDR3aa: CASSSSSGGGYGYTF
j_gene: TRBJ2-1; d_gene: NA; abundance: once; v_gene: TRBV5-1; len: 13; CDR3nt: TGCGCCAGCAGCTTGGTTCGGGAAAATGAGCAGTTCTTC; CDR3aa: CASSLVRENEQFF
j_gene: TRBJ2-3; d_gene: TRBD1; abundance: NA; v_gene: TRBV6-6; len: 14; CDR3nt: TGTGCCAGCAGTTCCCCAAGACAGGGAGATACGCAGTATTTT; CDR3aa: CASSSPRQGDTQYF
j_gene: TRBJ1-2; d_gene: TRBD1; abundance: NA; v_gene: TRBV18; len: 13; CDR3nt: TGTGCCAGCTCACCACTTCAGGGGGCGAATCACACCTTC; CDR3aa: CASSPLQGANHTF
j_gene: TRBJ2-7; d_gene: NA; abundance: NA; v_gene: TRBV29-1; len: 12; CDR3nt: TGCAGCGTTGACTCAGGGATCGACGAGCAGTACTTC; CDR3aa: CSVDSGIDEQYF
j_gene: TRBJ2-7; d_gene: TRBD2; abundance: NA; v_gene: TRBV15; len: 16; CDR3nt: TGTGCCACCAGCAGAGCCCGACTAGCGGGCTCCTACGAGCAGTACTTC; CDR3aa: CATSRARLAGSYEQYF
j_gene: TRBJ2-1; d_gene: TRBD2; abundance: NA; v_gene: TRBV30; len: 13; CDR3nt: TGTGCCTGGAGGACTAGCGGACACAATGAGCAGTTCTTC; CDR3aa: CAWRTSGHNEQFF
j_gene: TRBJ2-7; d_gene: NA; abundance: NA; v_gene: TRBV10-1; len: 14; CDR3nt: TGCGCCAGCAGTGAGTCGGGGAGGGGGTACGAGCAGTACTTC; CDR3aa: CASSESGRGYEQYF
j_gene: TRBJ2-7; d_gene: NA; abundance: few; v_gene: TRBV19; len: 14; CDR3nt: TGTGCCAGTAGTATCGCTCGGAGGGTACACGAGCAGTACTTC; CDR3aa: CASSIARRVHEQYF
j_gene: TRBJ1-2; d_gene: NA; abundance: NA; v_gene: TRBV6-5; len: 15; CDR3nt: TGTGCCAGCAGTTACGGGGGAGGAGTAAACTATGGCTACACCTTC; CDR3aa: CASSYGGGVNYGYTF
j_gene: TRBJ2-1; d_gene: TRBD2; abundance: NA; v_gene: TRBV4-1; len: 17; CDR3nt: TGCGCCAGCAGCCAAGTCATTCAGACTAGCGGGTACAATGAGCAGTTCTTC; CDR3aa: CASSQVIQTSGYNEQFF
j_gene: TRBJ1-1; d_gene: NA; abundance: NA; v_gene: TRBV6-1; len: 15; CDR3nt: TGTGCCAGCAGCCCCCGGGTGGGAGGGAACACTGAAGCTTTCTTT; CDR3aa: CASSPRVGGNTEAFF
j_gene: TRBJ1-2; d_gene: NA; abundance: NA; v_gene: TRBV5-1; len: 13; CDR3nt: TGCGCCAGCAGCGCAGGGGATAACTATGGCTACACCTTC; CDR3aa: CASSAGDNYGYTF
j_gene: TRBJ1-3; d_gene: TRBD1; abundance: NA; v_gene: TRBV5-1; len: 16; CDR3nt: TGCGCCAGCAGCCACACCGAGACAGGGTATGGAAACACCATATATTTT; CDR3aa: CASSHTETGYGNTIYF
j_gene: TRBJ2-1; d_gene: TRBD2; abundance: NA; v_gene: TRBV9; len: 15; CDR3nt: TGTGCCAGCAGCGTTAGCGGGAGCTCCTACAATGAGCAGTTCTTC; CDR3aa: CASSVSGSSYNEQFF
j_gene: TRBJ2-1; d_gene: TRBD2; abundance: NA; v_gene: TRBV19; len: 14; CDR3nt: TGTGCCAGTACCTGGACTAGCTCCTACAATGAGCAGTTCTTC; CDR3aa: CASTWTSSYNEQFF
j_gene: TRBJ2-1; d_gene: TRBD1; abundance: NA; v_gene: TRBV19; len: 14; CDR3nt: TGTGCCAGTACCTACGGGACAGGGGGCAATGAGCAGTTCTTC; CDR3aa: CASTYGTGGNEQFF
j_gene: TRBJ1-1; d_gene: NA; abundance: NA; v_gene: TRBV6-5; len: 14; CDR3nt: TGTGCCAGCAGTTACGGCAACATGAACACTGAAGCTTTCTTT; CDR3aa: CASSYGNMNTEAFF
j_gene: TRBJ1-1; d_gene: TRBD1; abundance: NA; v_gene: TRBV7-9; len: 13; CDR3nt: TGTGCCAGCAGGGAAACAGGGGGCACTGAAGCTTTCTTT; CDR3aa: CASRETGGTEAFF
j_gene: TRBJ2-7; d_gene: NA; abundance: NA; v_gene: TRBV7-6; len: 18; CDR3nt: TGTGCCAGCAGCTTAGGACCCGGAGAGTCAGGGGTCCCCTACGAGCAGTACTTC; CDR3aa: CASSLGPGESGVPYEQYF
j_gene: TRBJ2-5; d_gene: NA; abundance: NA; v_gene: TRBV5-6; len: 16; CDR3nt: TGTGCCAGCAGCTTGGTTCCGGGGAGCCGGGGAGAGACCCAGTACTTC; CDR3aa: CASSLVPGSRGETQYF
j_gene: TRBJ2-7; d_gene: NA; abundance: once; v_gene: TRBV5-1; len: 15; CDR3nt: TGCGCCAGCAGCCGCAATACAGGAGCCCTCTACGAGCAGTACTTC; CDR3aa: CASSRNTGALYEQYF